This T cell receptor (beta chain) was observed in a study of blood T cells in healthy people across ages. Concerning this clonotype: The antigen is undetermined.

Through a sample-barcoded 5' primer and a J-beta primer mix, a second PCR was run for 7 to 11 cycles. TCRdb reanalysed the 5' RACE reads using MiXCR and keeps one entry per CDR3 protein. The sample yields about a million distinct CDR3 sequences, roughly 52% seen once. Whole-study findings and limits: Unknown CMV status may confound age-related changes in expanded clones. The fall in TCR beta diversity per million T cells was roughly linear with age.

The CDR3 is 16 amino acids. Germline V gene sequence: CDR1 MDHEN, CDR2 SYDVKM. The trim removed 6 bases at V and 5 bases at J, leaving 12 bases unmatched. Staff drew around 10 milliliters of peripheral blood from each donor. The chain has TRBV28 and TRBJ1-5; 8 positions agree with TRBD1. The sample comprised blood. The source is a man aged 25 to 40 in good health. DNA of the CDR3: TGTGCCAGCAGCCACCCAACAGGGGGAACAGATCAGCCCCAGCATTTT. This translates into CASSHPTGGTDQPQHF.